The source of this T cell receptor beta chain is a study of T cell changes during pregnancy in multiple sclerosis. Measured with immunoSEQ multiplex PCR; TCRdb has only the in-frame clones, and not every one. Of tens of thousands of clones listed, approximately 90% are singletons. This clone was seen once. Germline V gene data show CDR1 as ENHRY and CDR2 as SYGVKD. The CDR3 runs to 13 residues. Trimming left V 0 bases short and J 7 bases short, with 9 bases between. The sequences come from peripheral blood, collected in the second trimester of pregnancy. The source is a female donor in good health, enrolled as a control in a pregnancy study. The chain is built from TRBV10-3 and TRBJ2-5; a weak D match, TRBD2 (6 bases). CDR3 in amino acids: CAISESHGGTQYF. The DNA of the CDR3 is TGTGCCATCAGTGAGTCTCACGGGGGGACCCAGTACTTC.